This TCR beta chain was observed in a study of naive and memory T cell subsets. Trimming stripped 10 bases from V and 2 bases from J, with 15 bases between. Germline values: CDR1 MNHEY, CDR2 SVGEGT. The CDR3 extends over 14 amino acids. Findings of the study overall: Over 95% of naive TCR sequences appeared only once after error correction, unlike memory subsets. TCR counts from RNA may reflect activation-linked expression changes. Diversity fell and Gini index rose from naive through CM, EM, EMRA.

Points on this clonotype: The antigen is undetermined.

Two oligonucleotides, mixed equimolar, formed the beta constant-region primer covering TRBC1 and TRBC2. An oligonucleotide with the SP2 primer and a 12-nucleotide UMI was ligated to the cDNA 3' end. Each CDR3 protein is one row after TCRdb ran MiXCR on the UMI-ligation and nested PCR reads. This sample has 100,000 or so distinct CDR3 sequences, with over 7% found just once. This receptor was taken from a human donor in good health. The rearrangement links TRBV6-2 or TRBV6-3 to TRBJ2-1, with D maybe TRBD1 (6 bases). Material for sequencing was central memory CD4+ T cells from blood. CDR3 nucleotide sequence: TGTGCCACCAAAAGGGGGAACCCCTACAATGAGCAGTTCTTC. This encodes CATKRGNPYNEQFF.